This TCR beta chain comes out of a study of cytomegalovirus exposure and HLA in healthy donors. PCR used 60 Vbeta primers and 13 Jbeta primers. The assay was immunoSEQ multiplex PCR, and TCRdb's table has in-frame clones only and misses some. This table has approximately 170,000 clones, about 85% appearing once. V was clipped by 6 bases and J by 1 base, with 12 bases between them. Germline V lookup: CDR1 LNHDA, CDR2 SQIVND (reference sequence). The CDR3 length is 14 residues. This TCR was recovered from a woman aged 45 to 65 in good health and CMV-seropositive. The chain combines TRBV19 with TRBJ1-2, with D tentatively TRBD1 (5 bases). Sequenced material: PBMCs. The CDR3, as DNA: TGTGCCAGTAGGTCCTGGGGCGATAACTATGGCTACACCTTC. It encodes CASRSWGDNYGYTF. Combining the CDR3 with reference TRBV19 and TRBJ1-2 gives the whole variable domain DGGITQSPKYLFRKEGQNVTLSCEQNLNHDAMYWYRQDPGQGLRLIYYSQIVNDFQKGDIAEGYSVSREKKESFPLTVTSAQKNPTAFYLCASRSWGDNYGYTFGSGTRLTVV.